The 27 T cell receptor beta chains in this list originate from one sample, sequenced in a study of cytomegalovirus exposure and HLA in healthy donors. PCR employed 60 Vbeta and 13 Jbeta primers. The data were produced by immunoSEQ multiplex PCR, yet TCRdb's version contains in-frame clones alone and is incomplete. The table lists about 230,000 clones, about three quarters of them singletons. Input material: PBMCs. All receptors come from a boy aged 10-17 years in good health and CMV-seronegative.

J is TRBJ2-5 and V is TRBV7-8, with D possibly TRBD1 on 6 matching bases. Germline CDR1 and CDR2: SGHVS and FQNEAQ. V dropped 4 bases and J dropped 5 bases, with 17 bases sitting between them. This CDR3 comprises 15 residues. The CDR3, as DNA: TGTGCCAGCAGCTCGGACAGCCCGACTCGGGAGACCCAGTACTTC. This sequence encodes CASSSDSPTRETQYF.

The V and J genes are TRBV6-5 and TRBJ1-2, with 10 positions matching TRBD1. Germline CDR1 and CDR2: MNHEY and SVGAGI. The CDR3 is made up of 15 amino acids. J gave up 7 bases and V 6 bases, and 11 bases lay outside the gene matches. The CDR3 spells CASSPPGQGFSGYTF. The CDR3 region has the DNA TGTGCCAGCAGCCCACCGGGACAGGGGTTCAGTGGCTACACCTTC.

The rearrangement links TRBV20-1 to TRBJ1-1, with D unclear. There are 10 residues in the CDR3. Germline CDR1 and CDR2: DFQATT and SNEGSKA (reference sequence). V lost 8 bases and J lost 8, with 12 bases in between. The CDR3 bases are TGCAGTACCGCCGGGTTGGAAGCTTTCTTT. Translated, it gives CSTAGLEAFF.

The chain recombines TRBV2 with TRBJ1-5, with D uncertain. CDR3 length: 13 amino acids. Germline-derived CDR1 and CDR2 are SNHLY and FYNNEI. Deletions cut 4 bases from V and 9 bases from J, with 13 bases between. The CDR3 DNA sequence: TGTGCCAGCAGTGTTGAGGGCCAAGGGCCCCAGCATTTT. Its protein is CASSVEGQGPQHF.

CDR3 sequence reads: CASSQVRPGTSGSTDTQYF. In DNA, the CDR3 is TGTGCCAGCAGCCAAGTGAGACCCGGGACTAGCGGGAGCACAGATACGCAGTATTTT. This chain joins TRBV14 and TRBJ2-3, with TRBD2 matching 12 bases. Germline CDR1 is SGHDN and CDR2 is FVKESK. The CDR3 has 19 amino acids. Germline trimming cut 1 base from V and 0 bases from J; bases unmatched to any gene: 8.

The CDR3 DNA is TGTGCCATCAGACGGGACAGCTACGAGCAGTACTTC. It codes for CAIRRDSYEQYF. The rearrangement uses TRBV10-3 and TRBJ2-7, with TRBD1 matching over 7 bases. After removal of 6 bases from V and 3 bases from J, the junction contained 2 bases not matched to a gene. The germline gives CDR1 ENHRY, CDR2 SYGVKD. The CDR3 length is 12 residues.

The chain uses TRBV27 and TRBJ1-1; TRBD1 matches 10 bases. V trimming: 5 bases; J trimming: 4 bases; junction bases outside the gene matches: 7. The CDR3 extends over 15 amino acids. Germline CDR1 MNHEY, CDR2 SMNVEV (reference sequence). In DNA, the CDR3 is TGTGCCAGCAGTCCCGGGACAGGGGTATCCACTGAAGCTTTCTTT. Translation: CASSPGTGVSTEAFF.

The rearrangement uses TRBV7-9 and TRBJ2-7; 8 bases are a match to TRBD1. The CDR3 is 16 residues long. Trimming at V came to 3 bases and at J to 6 bases, leaving 13 bases not matched to a gene. CDR1 and CDR2 from the germline V gene are SEHNR and FQNEAQ (reference sequence). The DNA of the CDR3 is TGTGCCAGCAGCTTCCCAATGCAGGGGGCTAGGGGCGAGCAGTACTTC. Its translation is CASSFPMQGARGEQYF.

The gene calls are TRBV6-5 and TRBJ2-5; D is perhaps TRBD2 (5 bases). Germline CDR1 and CDR2: MNHEY and SVGAGI. Trimming took off 4 bases at V and 1 base at J, with 13 bases between the two ends. The CDR3 length is 15 residues. CDR3 loop: CASSSPGLAQETQYF. DNA of the CDR3: TGTGCCAGCAGTTCTCCGGGGTTGGCCCAAGAGACCCAGTACTTC.

CDR3 sequence (DNA): TGCGCCAGCAGCCAGAGGACAGCCCGTTCAGAGACCCAGTACTTC. Its protein product is CASSQRTARSETQYF. V usage is TRBV4-1 and J usage is TRBJ2-5; D may be TRBD1 (6 bases). The CDR3 covers 15 residues. CDR1 is MGHRA and CDR2 is YSYEKL in the germline V gene. V was clipped by 3 bases and J by 4 bases, with 15 bases between them.

The sample holds one count of this clone. This sequence joins TRBV11-2 and TRBJ2-4; the D gene is possibly TRBD2 (6 bases). The germline gives CDR1 SGHAT, CDR2 FQNNGV. The CDR3 has 14 residues. Deletions cut 1 base from V and 15 bases from J, with 19 bases between. The CDR3 nucleotides read TGTGCCAGCAGCTTAGGAGATGTAGGGGCGGGGTTGTACTTC. This translates into CASSLGDVGAGLYF.

This chain uses TRBV7-9 with TRBJ2-1, with 7 bases fitting TRBD1. The CDR3 totals 14 residues. V gave up 3 bases and J gave up 7 bases; unmatched junction bases: 6. CDR1 is SEHNR, CDR2 FQNEAQ, per germline (reference sequence). CDR3 loop: CASSFVWDSNEQFF. The CDR3 DNA reads as TGTGCCAGCAGCTTCGTCTGGGACAGTAATGAGCAGTTCTTC.

This clone has only one observation. The genes are TRBV6-5 and TRBJ2-1; TRBD2 might be the D (6 bases). Germline V CDR1 and CDR2: MNHEY, SVGAGI. This CDR3 spans 15 amino acids. Trimming removed 0 bases from V and 3 bases from J, with 9 bases in between. The CDR3 DNA reads TGTGCCAGCAGTTACTCCCCGGGGGACTACAATGAGCAGTTCTTC. Encoded protein: CASSYSPGDYNEQFF.

This clone has just one count. The CDR3 here is CASSLDWLAGQGLSAYGYTF. In nucleotides, the CDR3 is TGTGCCAGCAGCTTAGATTGGTTGGCGGGACAGGGTCTTTCAGCCTATGGCTACACCTTC. The chain recombines TRBV11-2 with TRBJ1-2; TRBD1 matches 9 bases. Unmatched junction bases numbered 18, after V lost 0 bases and J lost 4 bases. The CDR3 consists of 20 residues. Germline V gene data show CDR1 as SGHAT and CDR2 as FQNNGV.

The rearrangement joins TRBV7-9 to TRBJ2-1; TRBD2 agrees at 13 bases. CDR1 and CDR2 from the germline V gene are SEHNR and FQNEAQ (reference sequence). After removal of 6 bases from V and 10 bases from J, the junction contained 9 bases not matched to a gene. The CDR3 runs to 15 residues. The chain's CDR3 is CASSPTSGGAREQFF. The CDR3 bases are TGTGCCAGCAGTCCAACTAGCGGGGGGGCCCGGGAGCAGTTCTTC.

In its sample, this clone was seen once. This chain links TRBV30 with TRBJ2-3, with 13 bases aligning to TRBD2. With 5 bases clipped from V and 1 base from J, the junction kept 6 bases outside the gene matches. Germline lookup yields CDR1 GTSNPN and CDR2 SVGIG (reference sequence). CDR3 size: 16 residues. The CDR3 region is CAWGPGLAGGTDTQYF. DNA of the CDR3: TGTGCCTGGGGTCCCGGACTAGCGGGGGGCACAGATACGCAGTATTTT.

J is TRBJ1-2 and V is TRBV27, with 7 positions matching TRBD1. Germline V CDR1 and CDR2: MNHEY, SMNVEV (reference sequence). The length of the CDR3 is 15 residues. V shed 4 bases, J shed 5 bases, and the junction held 10 bases outside the gene matches. Here the CDR3 reads CASSYRQGRLYGYTF. As DNA, the CDR3 is TGTGCCAGCAGTTACCGACAGGGCCGACTTTATGGCTACACCTTC.

V and J are TRBV5-5 and TRBJ1-5; 8 positions agree with TRBD1. V gave up 4 bases and J gave up 0 bases; unmatched junction bases: 6. From germline, CDR1 is SGHKS and CDR2 YYEKEE (reference sequence). The CDR3 is 16 residues long. The CDR3 region has the DNA TGTGCCAGCAGCACTTCGACAGGGGCTAGCAATCAGCCCCAGCATTTT. As protein: CASSTSTGASNQPQHF.

This clone showed up just a few times. The CDR3 DNA reads TGTGCCAGCAGTTCCTTACTTTCACCCCTCCACTTT. The encoded protein is CASSSLLSPLHF. The chain links TRBV25-1 to TRBJ1-6, with D uncertain. The germline V gene has CDR1 MGHDK and CDR2 SYGVNS. The CDR3 is 12 amino acids. The germline V and J ends were trimmed by 5 bases and 9 bases, with 8 bases remaining between them.

J is TRBJ2-3 and V is TRBV7-2, with a tentative D call TRBD2 (6 bases). CDR3 length equals 12 residues. The germline V and J ends were trimmed by 1 base and 8 bases, with 7 bases remaining between them. Looked up from germline, CDR1 is SGHTA and CDR2 is FQGNSA. The CDR3: CASSLGGVTQYF. The CDR3 DNA reads TGTGCCAGCAGCTTAGGGGGGGTTACGCAGTATTTT.

The J gene is TRBJ1-1, the V gene TRBV30, with D tentatively TRBD1 (5 bases). This CDR3 has 15 amino acids. The germline gives CDR1 GTSNPN, CDR2 SVGIG (reference sequence). Trimming took off 0 bases at V and 4 bases at J, with 15 bases between the two ends. CDR3 sequence: CAWSVGGTGGTEAFF. The CDR3 DNA reads as TGTGCCTGGAGTGTAGGCGGTACAGGCGGCACTGAAGCTTTCTTT.

The V and J genes are TRBV7-9 and TRBJ1-2; TRBD1 aligns across 7 bases. The CDR3 sequence is 16 residues long. In germline, CDR1 is SEHNR, CDR2 FQNEAQ (reference sequence). V lost 5 bases, J lost 6 bases, and 15 bases stayed unmatched. Here the CDR3 DNA reads TGTGCCAGCAGCCCCCAAGGGACAGCGCAAGGGGATGGCTACACCTTC. Its translation: CASSPQGTAQGDGYTF.

The table lists this clone with a few counts. The chain recombines TRBV11-3 with TRBJ2-3; 7 bases are a match to TRBD2. V was pared by 8 bases and J by 2 bases, with 19 bases of the junction left unmatched. The CDR3 extends over 18 amino acids. Germline-derived CDR1 and CDR2 are SGHNT and YENEEA. The CDR3 nucleotides are TGTGCCAGCCGTCCAGGACTAGGGGTCTCGAGCTACACAGATACGCAGTATTTT. It encodes CASRPGLGVSSYTDTQYF.

J is TRBJ1-1 and V is TRBV29-1; TRBD1 agrees at 11 bases. V lost 7 bases to trimming and J lost 5 bases; unmatched junction nucleotides: 6. CDR1 and CDR2 from the germline V gene are SQVTM and ANQGSEA. The CDR3 sequence is 13 residues long. The CDR3 here is CSAGTGGKTEAFF. The CDR3 DNA is TGCAGCGCCGGGACAGGGGGGAAGACTGAAGCTTTCTTT.

In its sample, this clone was seen once. The chain carries TRBV4-1 and TRBJ2-7, with TRBD2 as a possible D gene (6 bases). This CDR3 spans 15 amino acids. Germline CDR1 is MGHRA and CDR2 is YSYEKL. V was trimmed by 1 base and J by 1 base, leaving 11 bases between them. The chain's CDR3 is CASSQVGTDSYEQYF. For the CDR3, the DNA is TGCGCCAGCAGCCAAGTGGGGACTGATTCCTACGAGCAGTACTTC.

The chain carries TRBV7-2 and TRBJ1-1, with TRBD1 matching 7 bases. V was clipped by 5 bases and J by 7 bases; unmatched bases: 10. The CDR3 runs to 14 residues. CDR1 is SGHTA, CDR2 FQGNSA, per germline. CDR3 residues: CASSDRAGLGEAFF. Written as DNA, the CDR3 is TGTGCCAGCAGCGACAGGGCTGGATTGGGTGAAGCTTTCTTT. The full variable domain, rest sourced from reference TRBV7-2 and TRBJ1-1, is GAGVSQSPSNKVTEKGKDVELRCDPISGHTALYWYRQSLGQGLEFLIYFQGNSAPDKSGLPSDRFSAERTGGSVSTLTIQRTQQEDSAVYLCASSDRAGLGEAFFGQGTRLTVV.

V gene TRBV27 combines with J gene TRBJ2-7, with 9 positions matching TRBD1. Germline CDR1 and CDR2: MNHEY and SMNVEV (reference sequence). With V trimmed by 2 bases and J by 7 bases, 15 bases remained unmatched. The CDR3 spans 17 residues. CDR3 nucleotides: TGTGCCAGCAGTTTACTTGGAATCTGGGACAGGGTGGGAGAGCAGTACTTC. This encodes CASSLLGIWDRVGEQYF.